The rows below give T cell receptor beta chains drawn from one sample of a study of OX40 agonist ivuxolimab in advanced cancers. TCRdb keeps only in-frame clones here, not all; method: immunoSEQ multiplex PCR. This table has tens of thousands of clones, approximately 79% appearing once. The sequenced sample was CD4+ or CD8+ T cells sorted from blood, obtained in a trial of the OX40 agonist ivuxolimab. The origin of the receptors is an adult with an advanced solid tumor such as melanoma, head and neck, liver or kidney cancer. Each CDR3 is given with its conserved first and last residue. The order of the fields is CDR3 length, clone size, J gene, D gene, V gene, CDR3 protein, CDR3 DNA. A D gene is named only where the DNA matches it firmly. The listing skips clone size in some rows; elsewhere it reads once, few, many or a size class.

CDR3 length: 15
clone size: NA
J gene: TRBJ2-4
D gene: TRBD1
V gene: TRBV6-6
CDR3 protein: CASRGTDRAKNIQYF
CDR3 DNA: TGTGCCAGTAGGGGGACAGATCGGGCCAAAAACATTCAGTACTTC

CDR3 length: 16
clone size: NA
J gene: TRBJ2-7
D gene: NA
V gene: TRBV7-2
CDR3 protein: CASSLEGAVPLHEQYF
CDR3 DNA: TGTGCCAGCAGCTTAGAGGGCGCCGTACCCCTCCACGAGCAGTACTTC

CDR3 length: 13
clone size: NA
J gene: TRBJ2-1
D gene: NA
V gene: TRBV6-5
CDR3 protein: CASSTSSYNEQFF
CDR3 DNA: TGTGCCAGCAGCACTAGCTCCTACAATGAGCAGTTCTTC

CDR3 length: 13
clone size: NA
J gene: TRBJ1-1
D gene: NA
V gene: TRBV6-1
CDR3 protein: CASSEGTDTEAFF
CDR3 DNA: TGTGCCAGCAGTGAGGGGACGGACACTGAAGCTTTCTTT

CDR3 length: 15
clone size: NA
J gene: TRBJ2-5
D gene: TRBD1
V gene: TRBV7-2
CDR3 protein: CASSARTGPGETQYF
CDR3 DNA: TGTGCCAGCAGCGCTCGGACAGGGCCGGGGGAGACCCAGTACTTC

CDR3 length: 13
clone size: NA
J gene: TRBJ1-1
D gene: NA
V gene: TRBV9
CDR3 protein: CASSVQMNTEAFF
CDR3 DNA: TGTGCCAGCAGCGTACAGATGAACACTGAAGCTTTCTTT

CDR3 length: 16
clone size: NA
J gene: TRBJ2-3
D gene: NA
V gene: TRBV5-1
CDR3 protein: CASSLAPGRGTDTQYF
CDR3 DNA: TGCGCCAGCAGCTTGGCGCCGGGGAGAGGAACAGATACGCAGTATTTT

CDR3 length: 15
clone size: NA
J gene: TRBJ2-7
D gene: TRBD1
V gene: TRBV15
CDR3 protein: CATSRGGTGTHEQYF
CDR3 DNA: TGTGCCACCAGCAGAGGGGGGACAGGGACCCACGAGCAGTACTTC

CDR3 length: 16
clone size: NA
J gene: TRBJ1-3
D gene: NA
V gene: TRBV10-3
CDR3 protein: CAISVLGGLSGNTIYF
CDR3 DNA: TGTGCCATCAGTGTTTTGGGCGGCCTCTCTGGAAACACCATATATTTT

CDR3 length: 17
clone size: NA
J gene: TRBJ2-1
D gene: TRBD2
V gene: TRBV4-1
CDR3 protein: CASSQDRRRGAYNEQFF
CDR3 DNA: TGCGCCAGCAGCCAAGATAGGCGGCGGGGGGCCTACAATGAGCAGTTCTTC

CDR3 length: 13
clone size: NA
J gene: TRBJ2-3
D gene: NA
V gene: TRBV7-2
CDR3 protein: CASSSQGRGGLYF
CDR3 DNA: TGTGCCAGCAGCTCTCAGGGCAGGGGAGGATTGTATTTT

CDR3 length: 13
clone size: NA
J gene: TRBJ1-5
D gene: NA
V gene: TRBV6-5
CDR3 protein: CASRTASNQPQHF
CDR3 DNA: TGTGCCAGCAGGACGGCTAGCAATCAGCCCCAGCATTTT

CDR3 length: 12
clone size: NA
J gene: TRBJ2-7
D gene: NA
V gene: TRBV5-1
CDR3 protein: CASSSRNYEQYF
CDR3 DNA: TGCGCCAGCAGCTCCCGCAACTACGAGCAGTACTTC

CDR3 length: 15
clone size: NA
J gene: TRBJ1-6
D gene: NA
V gene: TRBV6-6
CDR3 protein: CASSPMSSYNSPLHF
CDR3 DNA: TGTGCCAGCAGCCCTATGAGCTCCTATAATTCACCCCTCCACTTT

CDR3 length: 14
clone size: NA
J gene: TRBJ2-7
D gene: TRBD1
V gene: TRBV2
CDR3 protein: CASRKTGGGYEQYF
CDR3 DNA: TGTGCCAGCAGGAAGACAGGGGGCGGGTACGAGCAGTACTTC

CDR3 length: 11
clone size: NA
J gene: TRBJ2-3
D gene: NA
V gene: TRBV29-1
CDR3 protein: CSVELGDTQYF
CDR3 DNA: TGCAGCGTCGAGCTAGGAGATACGCAGTATTTT

CDR3 length: 13
clone size: NA
J gene: TRBJ1-1
D gene: NA
V gene: TRBV2
CDR3 protein: CASSADAYTEAFF
CDR3 DNA: TGTGCCAGCAGTGCGGACGCCTACACTGAAGCTTTCTTT

CDR3 length: 14
clone size: once
J gene: TRBJ1-1
D gene: NA
V gene: TRBV5-5
CDR3 protein: CASSSWTENTEAFF
CDR3 DNA: TGTGCCAGCAGCTCATGGACAGAGAACACTGAAGCTTTCTTT

CDR3 length: 13
clone size: NA
J gene: TRBJ1-2
D gene: TRBD1
V gene: TRBV10-3
CDR3 protein: CAIRGTDNYGYTF
CDR3 DNA: TGTGCCATCAGGGGGACAGATAACTATGGCTACACCTTC

CDR3 length: 13
clone size: NA
J gene: TRBJ2-3
D gene: NA
V gene: TRBV6-5
CDR3 protein: CASSYSRFGLLDF
CDR3 DNA: TGTGCCAGCAGTTACTCGAGGTTTGGGCTACTGGATTTT

CDR3 length: 15
clone size: NA
J gene: TRBJ1-3
D gene: NA
V gene: TRBV5-4
CDR3 protein: CASSFDPSSGNTIYF
CDR3 DNA: TGTGCCAGCAGCTTTGACCCGAGCTCTGGAAACACCATATATTTT

CDR3 length: 13
clone size: NA
J gene: TRBJ2-3
D gene: TRBD2
V gene: TRBV19
CDR3 protein: CASSNPGGDTQYF
CDR3 DNA: TGTGCCAGTAGTAATCCGGGGGGAGATACGCAGTATTTT

CDR3 length: 16
clone size: NA
J gene: TRBJ2-1
D gene: TRBD2
V gene: TRBV4-1
CDR3 protein: CASSQDWLAGGNEQFF
CDR3 DNA: TGCGCCAGCAGCCAAGATTGGCTAGCGGGGGGTAATGAGCAGTTCTTC